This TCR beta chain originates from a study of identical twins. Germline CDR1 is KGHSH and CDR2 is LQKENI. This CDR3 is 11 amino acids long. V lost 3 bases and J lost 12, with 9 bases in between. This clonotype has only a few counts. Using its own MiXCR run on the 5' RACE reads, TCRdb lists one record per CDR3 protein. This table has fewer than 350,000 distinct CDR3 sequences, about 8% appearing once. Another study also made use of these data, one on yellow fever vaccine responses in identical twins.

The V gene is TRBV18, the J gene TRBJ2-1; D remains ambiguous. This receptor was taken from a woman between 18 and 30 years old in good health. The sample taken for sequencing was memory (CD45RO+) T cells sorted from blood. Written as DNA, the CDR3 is TGTGCCAGCTCACCCAAGGTAGGGCAGTTCTTC. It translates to CASSPKVGQFF.